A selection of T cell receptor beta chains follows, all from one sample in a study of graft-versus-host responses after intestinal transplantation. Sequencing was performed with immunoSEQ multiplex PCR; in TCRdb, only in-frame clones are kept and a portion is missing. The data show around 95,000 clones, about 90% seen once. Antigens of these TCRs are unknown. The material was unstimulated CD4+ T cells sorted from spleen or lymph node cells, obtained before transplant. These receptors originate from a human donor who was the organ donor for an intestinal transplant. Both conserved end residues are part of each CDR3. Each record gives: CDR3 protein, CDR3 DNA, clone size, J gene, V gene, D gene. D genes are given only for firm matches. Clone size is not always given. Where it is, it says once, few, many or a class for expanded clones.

CDR3: CASRQDSYEQYF
DNA: TGCGCCAGCAGACAGGACTCCTACGAGCAGTACTTC
size: once
J: TRBJ2-7
V: TRBV5-1
D: .

CDR3: CASSYFGHPSNQPQHF
DNA: TGTGCCAGCAGTTATTTCGGACACCCGAGCAATCAGCCCCAGCATTTT
size: .
J: TRBJ1-5
V: TRBV6-9
D: .

CDR3: CASSLASRGFEGYTF
DNA: TGCGCCAGCAGCTTGGCCTCGAGGGGCTTTGAGGGCTACACCTTC
size: .
J: TRBJ1-2
V: TRBV5-1
D: .

CDR3: CASHTQRGVNEQYF
DNA: TGTGCCAGTCACACCCAAAGGGGGGTTAACGAGCAGTACTTC
size: once
J: TRBJ2-7
V: TRBV27
D: .

CDR3: CASSPGQGRWGEQFF
DNA: TGTGCCAGCTCCCCCGGACAGGGAAGGTGGGGTGAGCAGTTCTTC
size: .
J: TRBJ2-1
V: TRBV18
D: TRBD1

CDR3: CAWSVGGTQYF
DNA: TGTGCCTGGAGTGTTGGGGGTACGCAGTATTTT
size: .
J: TRBJ2-3
V: TRBV30
D: .

CDR3: CASSPPGGSGNTIYF
DNA: TGTGCCAGCTCACCACCAGGCGGGTCTGGAAACACCATATATTTT
size: .
J: TRBJ1-3
V: TRBV18
D: .

CDR3: CASSPGQPKETQYF
DNA: TGTGCCAGCAGCCCGGGACAGCCGAAAGAGACCCAGTACTTC
size: .
J: TRBJ2-5
V: TRBV5-7
D: TRBD1

CDR3: CASSEEGREQYF
DNA: TGTGCCAGCAGCGAAGAGGGGCGCGAGCAGTACTTC
size: .
J: TRBJ2-7
V: TRBV5-4
D: .

CDR3: CASSYWDRPYEQYF
DNA: TGTGCCAGCAGTTACTGGGACAGGCCCTACGAGCAGTACTTC
size: few
J: TRBJ2-7
V: TRBV6-5
D: TRBD1

CDR3: CASRKQTGHEAFF
DNA: TGTGCCAGCAGAAAGCAGACGGGGCATGAAGCTTTCTTT
size: .
J: TRBJ1-1
V: TRBV6-4
D: .